This T cell receptor beta chain was profiled in a study of cytomegalovirus exposure and HLA in healthy donors. With 60 Vbeta and 13 Jbeta primers, the PCR was carried out. TCRdb keeps only in-frame clones here, not all; method: immunoSEQ multiplex PCR. The sample consists of under 45,000 clones, 70% to 80% of them appearing once. The CDR3 has 13 residues. Germline V gene data show CDR1 as SQVTM and CDR2 as ANQGSEA. V lost 1 base and J lost 1, with 4 bases in between. This clone appeared once. Material for sequencing was PBMCs. The chain uses TRBV29-1 and TRBJ2-2; D is undetermined. This clonotype originated in a man aged 30 to 39 in good health and CMV-seronegative. Here the CDR3 reads CSVEVVNTGELFF. The CDR3 DNA reads as TGCAGCGTTGAAGTAGTGAACACCGGGGAGCTGTTTTTT.